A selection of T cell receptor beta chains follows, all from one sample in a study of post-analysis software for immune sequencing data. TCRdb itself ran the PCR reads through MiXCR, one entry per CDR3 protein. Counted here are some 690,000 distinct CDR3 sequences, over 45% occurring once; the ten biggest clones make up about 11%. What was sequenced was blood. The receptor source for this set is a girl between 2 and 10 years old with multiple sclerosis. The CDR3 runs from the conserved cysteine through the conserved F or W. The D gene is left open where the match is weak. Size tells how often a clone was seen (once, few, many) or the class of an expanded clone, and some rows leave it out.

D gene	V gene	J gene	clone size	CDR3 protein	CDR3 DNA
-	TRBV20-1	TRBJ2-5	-	CSASGYQETQYF	TGCAGTGCTTCGGGGTACCAAGAGACCCAGTACTTC
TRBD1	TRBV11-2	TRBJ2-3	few	CASSLVLQGALTDTQYF	TGTGCCAGCAGCTTAGTACTACAGGGGGCGCTTACAGATACGCAGTATTTT
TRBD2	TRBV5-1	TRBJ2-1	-	CASSASGSLNEQFF	TGCGCCAGCAGCGCGAGCGGGAGTCTCAATGAGCAGTTCTTC
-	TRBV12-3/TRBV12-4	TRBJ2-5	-	CASSGDLAETQYF	TGTGCCAGCTCCGGCGACTTAGCGGAGACCCAGTACTTC
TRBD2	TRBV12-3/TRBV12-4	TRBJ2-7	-	CASTRGELSYEQYF	TGTGCCAGCACCCGGGGGGAACTCTCCTACGAGCAGTACTTC
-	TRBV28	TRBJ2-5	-	CASEGVSQETQYF	TGTGCCAGCGAGGGGGTAAGCCAAGAGACCCAGTACTTC
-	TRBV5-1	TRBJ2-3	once	CASSWTTGETADTQYF	TGCGCCAGCAGCTGGACTACAGGGGAAACTGCAGATACGCAGTATTTT
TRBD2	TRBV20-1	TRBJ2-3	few	CSAYILAPTAYTQYF	TGCAGTGCTTACATACTAGCGCCTACGGCTTATACGCAGTATTTT
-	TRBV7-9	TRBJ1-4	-	CASSFTAGGEKLFF	TGTGCCAGCAGCTTCACGGCCGGGGGTGAAAAACTGTTTTTT
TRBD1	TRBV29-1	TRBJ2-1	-	CSVEDSDRGRPDEQFF	TGCAGCGTTGAAGATAGTGACAGGGGGCGGCCCGATGAGCAGTTCTTC
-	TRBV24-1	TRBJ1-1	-	CATSDGTEAFF	TGTGCCACCAGTGATGGCACTGAAGCTTTCTTT
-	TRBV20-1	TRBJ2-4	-	CSAQDSGKGIQYF	TGCAGTGCTCAAGACTCGGGGAAGGGCATTCAGTACTTC
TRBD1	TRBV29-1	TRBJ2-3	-	CSVGQGLDTQYF	TGCAGCGTTGGACAGGGGCTTGATACGCAGTATTTT
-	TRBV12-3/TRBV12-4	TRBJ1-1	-	CASSSGHVNTEAFF	TGTGCCAGCAGTTCGGGACACGTGAACACTGAAGCTTTCTTT
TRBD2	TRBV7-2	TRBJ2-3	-	CASSFLAGGSDTQYF	TGTGCCAGCAGCTTTCTAGCGGGGGGTTCAGATACGCAGTATTTT
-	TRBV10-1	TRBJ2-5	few	CASSEFRAQETQYF	TGCGCCAGCAGTGAGTTCCGGGCCCAAGAGACCCAGTACTTC
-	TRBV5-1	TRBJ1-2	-	CASSLETGNYGYTF	TGCGCCAGCAGCTTGGAAACAGGGAACTATGGCTACACCTTC
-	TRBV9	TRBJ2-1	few	CASSVTFSPSSYNEQFF	TGTGCCAGCAGTGTGACGTTTTCCCCGAGCTCCTACAATGAGCAGTTCTTC
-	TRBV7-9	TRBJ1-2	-	CASSLSRSRPTERGYYGYTF	TGTGCCAGCAGCTTGAGTAGGTCCCGGCCGACAGAAAGGGGATACTATGGCTACACCTTC
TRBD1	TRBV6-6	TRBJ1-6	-	CASSYFRQGDSPLHF	TGTGCCAGCAGTTACTTCCGGCAGGGGGATTCACCCCTCCACTTT
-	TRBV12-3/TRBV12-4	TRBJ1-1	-	CASSYAGRGYTEAFF	TGTGCCAGCAGTTACGCGGGGAGGGGGTACACTGAAGCTTTCTTT
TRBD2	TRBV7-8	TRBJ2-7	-	CASRYGLAQSYEQYF	TGTGCCAGCAGATACGGACTAGCGCAGTCCTACGAGCAGTACTTC
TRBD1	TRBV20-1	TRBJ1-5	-	CSATGGTGPNQPQHF	TGCAGTGCTACCGGAGGGACAGGGCCCAATCAGCCCCAGCATTTT
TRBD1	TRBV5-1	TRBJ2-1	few	CASSFRARGGTRYNEQFF	TGCGCCAGCAGTTTTAGGGCGCGAGGGGGCACAAGATACAATGAGCAGTTCTTC
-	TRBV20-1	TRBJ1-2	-	CSARDMGRNYGYTF	TGCAGTGCTAGAGATATGGGGCGGAACTATGGCTACACCTTC
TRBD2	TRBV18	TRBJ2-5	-	CASSLDSTSGSRDEQYF	TGTGCCAGCTCACTCGACAGCACTAGCGGGTCCCGCGATGAGCAGTACTTC
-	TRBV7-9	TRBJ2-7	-	CASSLGGERTAYEQYF	TGTGCCAGCAGTTTAGGGGGTGAACGGACCGCCTACGAGCAGTACTTC
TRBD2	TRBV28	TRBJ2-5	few	CASTPGRVTTQYF	TGTGCCAGCACCCCGGGGAGGGTGACGACCCAGTACTTC
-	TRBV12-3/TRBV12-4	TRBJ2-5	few	CASAIRAQEAQYF	TGTGCCAGTGCAATTCGGGCTCAAGAGGCCCAGTACTTC
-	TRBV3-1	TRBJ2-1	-	CASSQRQYNEQFF	TGTGCCAGCAGCCAACGACAGTACAATGAGCAGTTCTTC
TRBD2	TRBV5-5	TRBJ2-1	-	CASSFTSGRCHEQFF	TGTGCCAGCAGCTTTACTAGCGGGAGGTGCCATGAGCAGTTCTTC
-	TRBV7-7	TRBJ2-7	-	CASSALDKYEQYF	TGTGCTAGCAGCGCCCTAGACAAATACGAGCAGTACTTC
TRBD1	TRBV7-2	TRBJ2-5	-	CAIRQQGAQETQYF	TGTGCCATCAGACAACAGGGGGCGCAAGAGACCCAGTACTTC
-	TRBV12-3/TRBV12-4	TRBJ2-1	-	CACSLTSYNEQFF	TGTGCCTGCAGTTTAACTTCCTACAATGAGCAGTTCTTC
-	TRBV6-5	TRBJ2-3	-	CASSYSTRGAADTQYF	TGTGCCAGCAGTTACTCCACTCGGGGGGCTGCAGATACGCAGTATTTT
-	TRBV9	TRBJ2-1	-	CASSGSGSWTLNEQFF	TGTGCCAGCAGCGGCTCGGGTAGTTGGACTTTGAATGAGCAGTTCTTC
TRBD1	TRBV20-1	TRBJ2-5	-	CSARDPPGGMQETQYF	TGCAGTGCTAGAGATCCGCCAGGGGGCATGCAAGAGACCCAGTACTTC
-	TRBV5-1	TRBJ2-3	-	CASSMRGTSTDTQYF	TGCGCCAGCAGCATGCGGGGAACTAGCACAGATACGCAGTATTTT
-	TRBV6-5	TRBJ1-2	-	CASSYSTNYGYTF	TGTGCCAGCAGTTACTCGACCAACTATGGCTACACCTTC
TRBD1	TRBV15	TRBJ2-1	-	CATSSWDRGFNEQFF	TGTGCCACCAGCAGCTGGGACAGGGGATTCAATGAGCAGTTCTTC